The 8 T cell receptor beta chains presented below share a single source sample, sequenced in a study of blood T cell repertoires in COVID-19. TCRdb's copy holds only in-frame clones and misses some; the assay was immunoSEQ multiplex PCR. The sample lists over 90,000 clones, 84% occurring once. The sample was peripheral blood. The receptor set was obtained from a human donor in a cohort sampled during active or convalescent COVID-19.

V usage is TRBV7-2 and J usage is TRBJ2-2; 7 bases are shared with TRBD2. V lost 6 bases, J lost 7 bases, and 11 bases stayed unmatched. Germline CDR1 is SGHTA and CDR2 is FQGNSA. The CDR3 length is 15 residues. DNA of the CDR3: TGTGCCAGCAGAAACCCCGGGGGGACTATCGGGGAGCTGTTTTTT. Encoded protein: CASRNPGGTIGELFF.

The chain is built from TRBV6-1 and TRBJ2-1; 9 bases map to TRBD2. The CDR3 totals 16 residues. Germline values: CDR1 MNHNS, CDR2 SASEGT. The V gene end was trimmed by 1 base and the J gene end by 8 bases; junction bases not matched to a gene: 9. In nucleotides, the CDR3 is TGTGCCAGCAGTGAAGTATGGGGCGGGGGGGCACATGAGCAGTTCTTC. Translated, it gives CASSEVWGGGAHEQFF.

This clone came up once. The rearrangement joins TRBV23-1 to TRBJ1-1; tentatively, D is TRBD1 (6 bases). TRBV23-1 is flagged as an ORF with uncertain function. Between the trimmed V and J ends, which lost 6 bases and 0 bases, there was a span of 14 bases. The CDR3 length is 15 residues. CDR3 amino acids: CASSPEGGLNTEAFF. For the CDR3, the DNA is TGCGCCAGCAGCCCAGAGGGGGGGTTGAACACTGAAGCTTTCTTT.

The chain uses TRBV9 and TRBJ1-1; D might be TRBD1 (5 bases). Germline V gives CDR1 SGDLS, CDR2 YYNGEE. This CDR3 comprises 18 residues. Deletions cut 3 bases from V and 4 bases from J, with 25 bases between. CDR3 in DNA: TGTGCCAGCAGCGGTGGGATGGCAGGGCCCTCCTTGGGCACTGAAGCTTTCTTT. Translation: CASSGGMAGPSLGTEAFF.

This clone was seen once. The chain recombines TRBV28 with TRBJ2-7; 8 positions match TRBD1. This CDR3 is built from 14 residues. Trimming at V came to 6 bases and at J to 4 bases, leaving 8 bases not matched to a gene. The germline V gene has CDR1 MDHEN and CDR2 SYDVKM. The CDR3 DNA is TGTGCCAGCAGAACCTCGGGACAGGCTTACGAGCAGTACTTC. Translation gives CASRTSGQAYEQYF.

The DNA for the CDR3 is TGCGCCAGCAGCCAAGATCGTTACTACGAGCAGTACTTC. This sequence encodes CASSQDRYYEQYF. J is TRBJ2-7 and V is TRBV4-3; D is unclear. Between the trimmed V and J ends, which lost 0 bases and 3 bases, there was a span of 6 bases. Germline loops: CDR1 LGHNA, CDR2 YSLEER. This CDR3 is built from 13 residues.

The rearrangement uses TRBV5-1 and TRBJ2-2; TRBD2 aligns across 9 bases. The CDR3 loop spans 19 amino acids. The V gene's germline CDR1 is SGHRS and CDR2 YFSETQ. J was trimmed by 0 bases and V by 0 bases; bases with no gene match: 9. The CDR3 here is CASSLAAGSGGPNTGELFF. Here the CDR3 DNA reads TGCGCCAGCAGCTTGGCGGCGGGTAGCGGGGGACCGAACACCGGGGAGCTGTTTTTT.

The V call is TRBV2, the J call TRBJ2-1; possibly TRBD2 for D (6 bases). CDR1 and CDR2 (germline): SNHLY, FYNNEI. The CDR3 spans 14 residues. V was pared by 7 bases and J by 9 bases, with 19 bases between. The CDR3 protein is CASTGFSMGGEQFF. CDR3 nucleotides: TGTGCCAGCACAGGGTTTTCGATGGGGGGTGAGCAGTTCTTC.